These 14 T cell receptor beta chains came from one sample sequenced in a study of T cell responses to AZD1222 COVID-19 vaccine. Measured with immunoSEQ multiplex PCR; TCRdb has only the in-frame clones, and not every one. Of around 200,000 clones in the sample, roughly 94% are singletons; the top ten hold roughly 1.7%. The source material was peripheral blood, sampled 28 days after the second AZD1222 dose. The receptors derive from an adult who received the AZD1222 COVID-19 vaccine.

The chain couples TRBV28 to TRBJ1-4; D gene unclear. V lost 3 bases and J 10 bases, leaving 24 bases between the germline ends. Germline loops: CDR1 MDHEN, CDR2 SYDVKM. This CDR3 contains 17 residues. The CDR3 region is CASSLLGGTSLYRKLFF. The CDR3, as DNA: TGTGCCAGCAGTTTGTTAGGAGGAACTTCCCTCTACCGAAAACTGTTTTTT.

The genes are TRBV6-5 and TRBJ2-5; 7 positions match TRBD2. The CDR3 length is 14 residues. J gave up 2 bases and V 6 bases, and 6 bases lay outside the gene matches. Germline-derived CDR1 and CDR2 are MNHEY and SVGAGI. This CDR3 reads CASRAGGDQETQYF. The CDR3 bases are TGTGCCAGCAGGGCTGGGGGGGATCAAGAGACCCAGTACTTC.

CDR3: CASRETGGSYEQYF. CDR3 sequence (DNA): TGTGCCAGCAGGGAGACAGGGGGTTCCTACGAGCAGTACTTC. This sequence joins TRBV6-5 and TRBJ2-7, with TRBD1 identical over 9 bases. The CDR3 is 14 residues long. V trimming: 6 bases; J trimming: 1 base; junction bases outside the gene matches: 4. Germline V lookup: CDR1 MNHEY, CDR2 SVGAGI.

The chain recombines TRBV6-5 with TRBJ2-7; 8 bases line up with TRBD2. Germline trimming cut 6 bases from V and 4 bases from J; bases unmatched to any gene: 11. In germline, CDR1 is MNHEY, CDR2 SVGAGI. This CDR3 spans 15 amino acids. CDR3 sequence reads: CASRGIRGRLYEQYF. CDR3 nucleotide sequence: TGTGCCAGCAGGGGAATTCGCGGGAGGCTATACGAGCAGTACTTC.

Only one count was recorded for this clone. CDR3 residues: CASSYSGGNTEAFF. The CDR3 DNA is TGTGCCAGCAGTTACTCGGGGGGGAACACTGAAGCTTTCTTT. This rearrangement joins TRBV6-5 to TRBJ1-1, with D perhaps matching TRBD1 (5 bases). Germline-derived CDR1 and CDR2 are MNHEY and SVGAGI. The CDR3 has 14 amino acids. V was clipped by 0 bases and J by 1 base, with 6 bases between them.

The chain has TRBV18 and TRBJ2-1; TRBD2 agrees at 8 bases. CDR1 is KGHSH, CDR2 LQKENI, per germline. The CDR3 consists of 15 residues. J lost 5 bases, V lost 3 bases, and 6 bases had no gene match. CDR3 DNA: TGTGCCAGCTCACCGGGACTAGAAGGAGACAATGAGCAGTTCTTC. Residues: CASSPGLEGDNEQFF.

The chain recombines TRBV30 with TRBJ1-2; 8 nucleotides match TRBD1. V was pared by 5 bases and J by 7 bases, with 9 bases of the junction left unmatched. This CDR3 contains 13 residues. The germline V gene has CDR1 GTSNPN and CDR2 SVGIG (reference sequence). This chain's CDR3 is CAWGQGPSGGYTF. The CDR3 region has the DNA TGTGCCTGGGGACAGGGCCCAAGCGGTGGCTACACCTTC.

This clone was counted a single time. This chain joins TRBV7-8 and TRBJ2-7; possible D gene TRBD1, 5 bases. V was clipped by 1 base and J by 2 bases, with 6 bases between them. CDR1 is SGHVS and CDR2 is FQNEAQ in the germline V gene. The CDR3 runs 13 residues. The CDR3 is CASSLGRAYEQYF. Here the CDR3 DNA reads TGTGCCAGCAGCTTAGGCAGGGCCTACGAGCAGTACTTC.

The chain has TRBV9 and TRBJ2-7, with 7 bases fitting TRBD1. Per germline, CDR1 SGDLS and CDR2 YYNGEE. The CDR3 has 14 amino acids. Unmatched junction bases numbered 5, after V lost 3 bases and J lost 2 bases. CDR3 amino acids: CASSDQGDPYEQYF. DNA of the CDR3: TGTGCCAGCAGCGATCAGGGGGATCCCTACGAGCAGTACTTC.

The V gene is TRBV5-6, the J gene TRBJ1-2; tentative D call: TRBD1 (6 bases). Trimming took off 4 bases at V and 2 bases at J, with 9 bases between the two ends. The V gene's germline CDR1 is SGHDT and CDR2 YYEEEE. The CDR3 contains 13 residues. CDR3 DNA sequence: TGTGCCAGCAGCGTGACAGGAAACTATGGCTACACCTTC. It translates to CASSVTGNYGYTF.

The table lists this clone with a count of one. The CDR3 sequence: CASISVAGANVLTF. The CDR3 DNA follows: TGTGCCAGCATATCAGTTGCTGGGGCCAACGTCCTGACTTTC. The chain has TRBV5-6 and TRBJ2-6; D is unclear. This CDR3 spans 14 amino acids. Per the germline V gene, CDR1 is SGHDT and CDR2 is YYEEEE. The germline V and J ends were trimmed by 6 bases and 2 bases, with 9 bases remaining between them.

This clone has only one observation. The chain employs TRBV27 and TRBJ1-6; D is ambiguous. The germline V gene encodes CDR1 MNHEY and CDR2 SMNVEV (reference sequence). The CDR3 covers 16 residues. Trimming removed 3 bases at V and 5 bases at J, with 14 bases between. CDR3 sequence: CASSFFMDGNNSPLHF. The CDR3 DNA follows: TGTGCCAGCAGTTTTTTTATGGACGGAAATAATTCACCCCTCCACTTT.

The CDR3 nucleotides are TGTGCCAGTAGTAGGTCCGGGACTCCGGCTGGCGAGCAGTACTTC. The encoded protein is CASSRSGTPAGEQYF. The chain recombines TRBV19 with TRBJ2-7; D is possibly TRBD2 (6 bases). Trimming cost V 4 bases and J 6 bases, with 19 bases left between them. Germline values: CDR1 LNHDA, CDR2 SQIVND (reference sequence). The CDR3 loop spans 15 amino acids.

The gene calls are TRBV4-1 and TRBJ2-3, with TRBD2 matching over 7 bases. V was clipped by 3 bases and J by 2 bases; unmatched bases: 17. The CDR3 is 19 residues long. Germline CDR1 MGHRA, CDR2 YSYEKL. CDR3 DNA: TGCGCCAGCAGCCAGGGGTGGACGGGAGGCGTGCCCACCACAGATACGCAGTATTTT. Protein: CASSQGWTGGVPTTDTQYF.